This entry features one TCR beta chain sequence. The entry originates in a study of sequential checkpoint blockade in melanoma. The wider study: Maintenance nivolumab came after either treatment sequence.

Some clones are missing from TCRdb's copy, which holds only in-frame ones; the method was immunoSEQ multiplex PCR. The sample lists about 8,000 clones, 50% to 60% occurring once. The ends were cut back, 11 bases at V and 0 bases at J, with 11 bases in the middle. There are 14 residues in the CDR3. In germline, CDR1 is ENHRY, CDR2 SYGVKD. Treatment denoted: randomized to nivolumab then ipilimumab (arm A) or the reverse (arm B). This clonotype originated in a human donor with melanoma. The chain combines TRBV10-3 with TRBJ1-6; D uncertain. The source material was CD8+ T cells sorted from blood (inferred from file names), sampled from a patient given nivolumab and ipilimumab in sequence. The CDR3 is CAAWRGSYNSPLHF. Written as DNA, the CDR3 is TGTGCCGCCTGGCGAGGCTCCTATAATTCACCCCTCCACTTT.